The source of this T cell receptor (beta chain) is a study of T cell responses to AZD1222 COVID-19 vaccine (dated by TCRdb to the early 2020s). Regarding the research as a whole: AZD1222 recipients whose second dose came at about 4 weeks and those whose second dose came at about 12 weeks were combined into one group, since spike-specific TCR depth and breadth did not differ between the two schedules. TCR sequencing covered roughly 230 trial participants: 200 to 220 given two doses of AZD1222 and 26 given two doses of MenACWY control vaccine. Trial participants were enrolled by age into 18-55, 56-69 and 70-plus year subgroups, with roughly 160, 29 and 62 TCR-sequenced participants respectively.

A note on this clone: Its recognized antigen is unknown. No base-level quality is on record; no much larger clone is a single base apart.

The CDR3 regions of human TCRbeta chains were subjected to immunosequencing. The original methods were these. TCRs in the repertoires were matched against a reference library of SARS-CoV-2-specific TCRs that had been generated with the MIRA antigen-specificity platform. Breadth was defined as the fraction of unique TCRs that were SARS-CoV-2-associated, and depth was defined as the fraction of total T cells that were SARS-CoV-2-associated. Using the MIRA data, each spike-specific TCR was mapped to the spike region that the TCR reacts to and placed in a CD4 or CD8 class. Log10-transformed breadth and depth values were compared by one-way ANOVA with Sidak's multiple comparisons tests. TCRdb retrieved this table from immuneACCESS and kept in-frame rearrangements only. Not all clones are present; in checked studies, unresolved V genes account for under half, and no reason is known for the remainder. Clonal size and the V and J genes are those of that table, whereas D and trimming came from the DNA. The sample records 150,000 to 200,000 clones, 80% to 95% of which are singletons. The ten biggest clones cover over 1% of the sample.

V and J lose 0 bases and 4 bases, and a span of 10 bases separates them. From its cysteine to its phenylalanine, the CDR3 spans 14 amino acids. Only the CDR3 DNA stays, 42 bases, in frame from base 1. The germline V gene gives CDR1 as SGHRS and CDR2 as YFSETQ. Interpreted using the paper, the time point label stands for: baseline before first vaccination. Vaccinee samples were obtained from the UK trials COV001 and COV002, which included a single-blind randomized controlled phase 2/3 trial of AZD1222 (ChAdOx1 nCoV-19) in healthy adults. For TCRbeta chain sequencing, PBMC samples were collected from trial participants at day 0 and at day 28 after the second dose. Overall study outcomes, separate from this receptor: The 56-69-year group was small, and its depth increase did not reach significance, likely because of low power. Vaccine-associated CD4 TCRs spanned the whole spike protein, with dominant responses in regions 160-218 and 743-854. Only five or six AZD1222 recipients were SARS-CoV-2 seropositive at baseline, limiting conclusions about previously exposed vaccinees. Because no day 14 peak-response samples were available, the repertoires could be characterized only after the peak T cell response. Participants were mostly white British, with more females than males. The authors suggested clonal diversity may have been underestimated. Reportedly, almost half of the unique spike-specific TCRs recognized epitopes lying outside the regions that are mutated in the B.1.351 and B.1.1.7 variants. After two AZD1222 doses, spike-specific TCR breadth and depth were significantly higher than at day 0 and than in MenACWY recipients.

Recombination joined TRBV5-1 with TRBJ2-5, with the D gene too uncertain to name. This specimen consisted of peripheral blood, obtained on day 0 of AZD1222 vaccination. The receptor comes from an adult in good health. The encoded CDR3 is CASSLGGSTETQYF. The sequence in DNA is TGCGCCAGCAGCTTGGGGGGTAGTACAGAGACCCAGTACTTC.